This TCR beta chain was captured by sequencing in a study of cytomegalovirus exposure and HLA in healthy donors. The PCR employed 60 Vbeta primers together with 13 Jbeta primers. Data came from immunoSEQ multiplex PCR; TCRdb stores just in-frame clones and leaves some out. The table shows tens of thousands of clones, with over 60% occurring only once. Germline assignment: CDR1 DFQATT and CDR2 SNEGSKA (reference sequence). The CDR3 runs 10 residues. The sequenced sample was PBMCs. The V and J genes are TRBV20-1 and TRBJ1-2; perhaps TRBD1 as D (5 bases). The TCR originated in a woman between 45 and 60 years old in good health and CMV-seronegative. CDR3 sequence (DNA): TGCAGGATGCCAGGGCAAGGCTACACCTTC. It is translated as CRMPGQGYTF.